This entry features one T cell receptor beta chain sequence. This record belongs to a study of shared clonotypes between healthy human individuals. Naive CD8 cells lacked CD45RO, underwent positive selection for CCR7 and left out terminally differentiated effector memory CD45RA+ cells. Profiled with immunoSEQ multiplex PCR; TCRdb holds only in-frame clones, not every one. The sample carries about 550,000 clones, just under 97% recorded once. This CDR3 is 16 amino acids long. The V gene is TRBV21-1, the J gene TRBJ1-1. TRBV21-1 is described as a pseudogene. The origin of this receptor is a woman in her 30s in good health. Sequencing was done on a sample of naive CD8+ T cells sorted from blood. The CDR3 is CASTLGSLSPNTEAFF. CDR3 coding DNA: TGTGCCAGCACCCTAGGGTCCTTGTCTCCGAACACTGAAGCTTTCTTT.